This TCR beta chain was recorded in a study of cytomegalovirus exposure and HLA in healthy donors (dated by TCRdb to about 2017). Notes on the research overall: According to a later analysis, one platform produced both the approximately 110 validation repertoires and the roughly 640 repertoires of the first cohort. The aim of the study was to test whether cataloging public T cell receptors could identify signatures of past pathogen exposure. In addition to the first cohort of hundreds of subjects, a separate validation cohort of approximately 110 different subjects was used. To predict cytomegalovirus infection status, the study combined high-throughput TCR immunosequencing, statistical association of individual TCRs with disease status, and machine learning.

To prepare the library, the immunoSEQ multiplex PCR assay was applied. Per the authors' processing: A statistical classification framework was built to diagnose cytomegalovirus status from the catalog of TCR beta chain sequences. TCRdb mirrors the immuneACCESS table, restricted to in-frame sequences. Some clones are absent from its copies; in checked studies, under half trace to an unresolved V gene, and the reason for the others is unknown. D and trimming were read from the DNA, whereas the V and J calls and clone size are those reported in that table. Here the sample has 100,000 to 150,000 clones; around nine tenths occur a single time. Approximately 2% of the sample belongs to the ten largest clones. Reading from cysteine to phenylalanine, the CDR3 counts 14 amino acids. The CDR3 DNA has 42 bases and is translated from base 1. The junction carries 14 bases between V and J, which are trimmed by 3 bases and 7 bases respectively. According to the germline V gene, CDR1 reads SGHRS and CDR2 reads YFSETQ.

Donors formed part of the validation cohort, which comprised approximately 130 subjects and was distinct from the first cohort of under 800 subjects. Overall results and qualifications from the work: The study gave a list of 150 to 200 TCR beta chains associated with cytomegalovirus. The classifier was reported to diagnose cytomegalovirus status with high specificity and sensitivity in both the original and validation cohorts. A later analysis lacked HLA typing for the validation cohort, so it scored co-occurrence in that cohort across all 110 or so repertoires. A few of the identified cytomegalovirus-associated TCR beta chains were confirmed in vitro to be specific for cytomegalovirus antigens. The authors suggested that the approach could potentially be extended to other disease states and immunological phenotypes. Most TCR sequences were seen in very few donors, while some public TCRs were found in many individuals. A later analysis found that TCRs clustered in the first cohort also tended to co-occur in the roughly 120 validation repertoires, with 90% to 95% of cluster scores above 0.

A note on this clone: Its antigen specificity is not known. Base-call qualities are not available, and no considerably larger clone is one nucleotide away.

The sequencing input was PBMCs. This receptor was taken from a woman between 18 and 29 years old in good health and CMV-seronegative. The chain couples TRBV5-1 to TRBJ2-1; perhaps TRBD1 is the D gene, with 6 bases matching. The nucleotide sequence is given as TGCGCCAGCAGCTCCCTAGAGGGGGATAATGAGCAGTTCTTC. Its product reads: CASSSLEGDNEQFF.